This T cell receptor beta chain was retrieved from a study of Tregs in tolerant kidney transplant recipients. Study results and caveats: Few patients were studied, so findings need validation in larger groups. Expanding Tregs on activated donor B cells appeared to best identify donor-specific TCRbeta clones. Donor-specific Treg expansion exceeded global Treg expansion in tolerant patients, suggesting antigen drive.

The CDR3 runs 13 residues. Germline loops: CDR1 WSHSY, CDR2 SAAADI. V was shortened by 8 bases and J by 5 bases, with 15 bases between the two germline ends. Here immunoSEQ multiplex PCR was the method, and the copy in TCRdb shows in-frame clones only, minus some. Of over 70,000 clones in the sample, 90% to 95% were seen once. Recipients received nonmyeloablative bone marrow transplants from related graft donors, with transient mixed chimerism. Thawed PBMCs were FACS-sorted into unstimulated CD4+CD25+CD127- regulatory T cells, CD4+CD25- non-regulatory cells, CD4 and CD8 cells. In the case of this clone: Its antigen is currently unknown.

The sequences come from CD4+ T cells from blood (PBMCs), collected 24 months after the transplant. The sequence came from a human patient who received a combined kidney and bone marrow transplant. The T cells may partly be graft donor cells. The chain is built from TRBV10-2 and TRBJ2-5, with TRBD2 as a possible D gene (5 bases). The CDR3 DNA reads TGCGCCAGCGGCCGTCGAGGGCAGGAGACCCAGTACTTC. Its translation: CASGRRGQETQYF.